The following is a T cell receptor beta chain sequence with its context. TCRbeta library construction was performed incorporating unique molecular identifiers. TCRdb re-derived calls from the PCR reads in MiXCR, one entry per CDR3 protein. This sample has roughly 490,000 distinct CDR3 sequences, with 9.5% to 12% found just once. This sample is drawn from a study of T-cell reconstitution after alpha-beta-depleted transplantation in children. The CDR3 has 15 residues. From germline, CDR1 is LGHNA and CDR2 YNFKEQ. Trimming pared 7 bases from V and 2 bases from J, leaving 12 bases between. The sample consisted of PBMCs, mostly from graft donor cells, taken 180 days after TCRalphabeta/CD19-depleted stem cell transplant. The chain uses TRBV4-2 and TRBJ1-6; the D gene is possibly TRBD1 (6 bases). The sequence came from a female patient aged 2-9 years who had a stem cell transplant for aplastic anemia, so the T cells may come from the graft donor. CDR3: CASNTDRAYNSPLHF. As DNA, the CDR3 is TGTGCCAGCAACACGGACAGAGCCTATAATTCACCCCTCCACTTT.